The sequence of this T cell receptor beta chain was determined in a study of T-cell reconstitution after alpha-beta-depleted transplantation in children. Overall study findings and caveats: Several hundred expanded graft clones reportedly gave rise to the alpha-beta T cells present about two months after transplant.

The authors prepared the TCRbeta library with unique molecular identifiers. One entry per CDR3 protein, called by TCRdb with MiXCR from the PCR reads. The data hold some 440,000 distinct CDR3 sequences, with 15% to 20% observed a single time. The V and J ends lost 0 bases and 1 base respectively, with 5 bases between them. Germline-derived CDR1 and CDR2 are SGHRS and YFSETQ. The length of the CDR3 is 13 residues. This clonotype has only a few counts. What it binds is unknown. The sequencing used PBMCs, mostly from graft donor cells, collected 360 days after TCRalphabeta/CD19-depleted stem cell transplant. The V gene is TRBV5-1, the J gene TRBJ2-7, with D unclear. The source of this sequence is a boy less than two years old who had a stem cell transplant for Wiskott-Aldrich syndrome, so the T cells may come from the graft donor. DNA for the CDR3: TGCGCCAGCAGCTTGGTGTCATCCTACGAGCAGTACTTC. Amino acids: CASSLVSSYEQYF.